This TCR beta chain was recorded in a study of CD8 T cells in Susac syndrome. The authors sequenced TCR beta from blood CD8+ and CD4+ T cells. Patients with stable or active relapsing-remitting disease, all of them treatment-naive, made up the multiple sclerosis controls. Purification of the CD8+ and CD4+ T cells relied on negative isolation, and TEMRA cells underwent FACS enrichment. Reverse transcription of roughly 0.5 to 1 ug RNA used random hexamers. By means of immunoSEQ multiplex PCR, TCR beta CDR3 spanning 54 Vbeta and 13 Jbeta underwent amplification. TCRdb fed the immunoSEQ multiplex PCR reads into MiXCR, producing one record per CDR3 protein. The data hold some 260,000 distinct CDR3 sequences, with approximately 84% observed a single time. CDR1 SQVTM and CDR2 ANQGSEA come from the germline V gene. The length of the CDR3 is 14 residues. The V end lost 7 bases, the J end lost 4 bases, and 18 bases lay between the germline ends.

The specimen was CD8+ T cells from PBMCs. This chain uses TRBV29-1 with TRBJ2-3, with TRBD2 as a possible D gene (6 bases). The clonotype originates from a human donor with multiple sclerosis. CDR3 nucleotide sequence: TGCAGCGCGGGTCGCCTAGCGAAGGCAGATACGCAGTATTTT. Encoded protein: CSAGRLAKADTQYF.